The 11 T cell receptor beta chains below were found in one sample sequenced in a study of post-analysis software for immune sequencing data. Study-level results: TRBV5-6, TRBV5-1 and TRBV20-1 belonged to a set of about five TRBV segments that were more frequent in patients than controls.

Which antigens these TCRs recognize remains unknown. The library was made from cDNA and included unique molecular identifiers. TCRdb re-called the PCR reads with MiXCR, one entry per CDR3 protein. This sample yields fewer than 550,000 distinct CDR3 sequences, of which approximately 34% are seen a single time; around 6% belongs to the top ten. The sequencing input was blood. The source is a girl aged 2-17 years with multiple sclerosis.

In this sample, this clonotype turned up a few times. CDR3 DNA sequence: TGTGCCAGCAGTTACGCCTCTAGAGCTGAAGCTTTCTTT. It specifies CASSYASRAEAFF. The V and J genes are TRBV6-5 and TRBJ1-1; the D is unclear. The CDR3 covers 13 residues. V dropped 2 bases and J dropped 6 bases, with 10 bases sitting between them. CDR1 is MNHEY and CDR2 is SVGAGI in the germline V gene.

This sequence joins TRBV20-1 and TRBJ2-2, with unresolved D. Germline V gene sequence: CDR1 DFQATT, CDR2 SNEGSKA (reference sequence). The CDR3 sequence is 15 residues long. V shed 6 bases and J shed 0 bases, with 14 bases lying between them. The CDR3 DNA is TGCAGTGCAACCATAGTGGTAACGAACACCGGGGAGCTGTTTTTT. The encoded protein is CSATIVVTNTGELFF.

This chain uses TRBV12-3 or TRBV12-4 with TRBJ2-2; 10 nucleotides agree with TRBD2. The CDR3 is 18 residues long. After removal of 3 bases from V and 5 bases from J, the junction contained 12 bases not matched to a gene. The CDR3: CASSFSGGTPRGTGELFF. The CDR3 DNA reads TGTGCCAGCAGTTTTAGCGGGGGGACCCCCCGGGGGACCGGGGAGCTGTTTTTT.

This chain links TRBV20-1 with TRBJ2-7; TRBD1 aligns across 9 bases. Judging by the DNA end, TRBJ2-5 fits better; the J call may be wrong. Germline loops: CDR1 DFQATT, CDR2 SNEGSKA (reference sequence). The length of the CDR3 is 13 residues. For the CDR3, the DNA is TGCAGTGCAGAGGGACAGGGAGAAGGGACCCAGTACTTC. As protein: CSAEGQGEGTQYF.

The chain combines TRBV24-1 with TRBJ2-2, with D unclear. The germline V gene encodes CDR1 KGHDR and CDR2 SFDVKD. The CDR3 is made up of 13 amino acids. The V and J ends lost 0 bases and 4 bases respectively, with 2 bases between them. The CDR3 bases are TGTGCCACCAGTGATTTGTCCACCGGGGAGCTGTTTTTT. This gives the protein CATSDLSTGELFF.

The rearrangement links TRBV25-1 to TRBJ1-1, with 10 bases identical to TRBD1. Germline V lookup: CDR1 MGHDK, CDR2 SYGVNS. The CDR3 contains 17 residues. V was pared by 2 bases and J by 3 bases, with 9 bases of the junction left unmatched. CDR3 DNA sequence: TGTGCCAGCAGTGAAGTGATTGGGACAGGGGACGACACTGAAGCTTTCTTT. This sequence encodes CASSEVIGTGDDTEAFF.

This clonotype was counted at least ten times. The rearrangement uses TRBV10-3 and TRBJ1-2; D gene uncertain. CDR1 and CDR2 from the germline V gene are ENHRY and SYGVKD. This CDR3 spans 13 amino acids. Trimming shortened V by 6 bases and J by 3 bases, and 11 bases separated the two germline ends. The CDR3 DNA reads as TGTGCCATCAGGGCCGACACGCACTATGGCTACACCTTC. This codes for CAIRADTHYGYTF.

This clonotype was recorded a few times. The CDR3 region is CASSYGQGPTDTQYF. The CDR3 region has the DNA TGTGCCAGCAGCTACGGACAGGGACCCACAGATACGCAGTATTTT. The gene calls are TRBV5-6 and TRBJ2-3; 8 nucleotides line up with TRBD1. CDR1 and CDR2 from the germline V gene are SGHDT and YYEEEE. V was pared by 3 bases and J by 2 bases, with 5 bases of the junction left unmatched. The CDR3 is 15 amino acids.

This clonotype was picked up a small number of times. The chain uses TRBV10-2 and TRBJ2-7; 7 nucleotides agree with TRBD1. Germline CDR1 and CDR2: WSHSY and SAAADI. The CDR3 spans 14 residues. Germline trimming cut 10 bases from V and 3 bases from J; bases unmatched to any gene: 12. The CDR3 coding sequence is TGCGCCACCCAGAGGACAGGAGTTCTCTACGAGCAGTACTTC. Translating gives CATQRTGVLYEQYF.

Regarding this clonotype: A single base separates this from a much larger clone, so it may be a read error. The rearrangement joins TRBV6-5 to TRBJ2-7; 12 bases align to TRBD1. The CDR3 has 14 residues. CDR1 and CDR2 from the germline V gene are MNHEY and SVGAGI. The V segment lost 8 bases and the J segment 5 bases; nucleotides outside the gene matches: 7. The CDR3 spells CASGSGQGANEQYF. The CDR3 DNA is TGTGCCAGCGGATCGGGACAGGGGGCGAACGAGCAGTACTTC.

This clonotype was seen a handful of times. The chain couples TRBV24-1 to TRBJ1-2; 11 nucleotides line up with TRBD1. Germline CDR1 and CDR2: KGHDR and SFDVKD. V lost 4 bases and J lost 6; bases outside the gene matches: 3. The length of the CDR3 is 14 residues. CDR3 DNA sequence: TGTGCCACCAGTGACCGGACAGGGGGCGATGGCTACACCTTC. The encoded protein is CATSDRTGGDGYTF.